The entry below describes one T cell receptor (beta chain). The record originates from a study of T cells in localized non-small cell lung cancer. In germline, CDR1 is SGHNT, CDR2 YYREEE (reference sequence). The CDR3 covers 13 residues. With V trimmed by 4 bases and J by 4 bases, 4 bases remained unmatched. Assay used: immunoSEQ multiplex PCR; TCRdb lists only in-frame clones, some missing. The sample shows about 23,000 clones, approximately 90% of them seen only once. J is TRBJ2-7 and V is TRBV5-4; 8 bases are shared with TRBD2. Source: peripheral blood, taken before any cancer treatment. This clonotype was obtained from a woman aged 40-70 years with stage I lung adenocarcinoma. CDR3 sequence: CASSPGGRYEQYF. The CDR3 nucleotides read TGTGCCAGCAGCCCGGGGGGGAGGTACGAGCAGTACTTC.